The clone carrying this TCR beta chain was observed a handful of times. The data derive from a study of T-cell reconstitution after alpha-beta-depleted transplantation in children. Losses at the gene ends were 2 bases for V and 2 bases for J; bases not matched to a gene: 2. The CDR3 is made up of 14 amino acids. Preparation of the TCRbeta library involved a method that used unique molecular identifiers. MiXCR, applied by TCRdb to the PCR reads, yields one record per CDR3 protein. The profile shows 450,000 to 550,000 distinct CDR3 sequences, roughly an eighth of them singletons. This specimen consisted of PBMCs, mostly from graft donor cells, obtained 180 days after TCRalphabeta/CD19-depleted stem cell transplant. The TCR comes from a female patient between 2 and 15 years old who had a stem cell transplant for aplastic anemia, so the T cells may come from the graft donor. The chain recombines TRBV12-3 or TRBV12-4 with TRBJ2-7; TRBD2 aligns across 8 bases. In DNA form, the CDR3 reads TGTGCCAGCAGTTTACCGGGGGGGGCCTACGAGCAGTACTTC. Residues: CASSLPGGAYEQYF.